Listed here are 30 T cell receptor beta chains from one sample, sequenced in a study of shared clonotypes between healthy human individuals. Generated by immunoSEQ multiplex PCR, the TCRdb table keeps only in-frame clones and is missing some. In the table there are about 820,000 clones, roughly 92% of which are singletons. The naive CD8 fraction comprised CD45RO-negative cells positively selected for CCR7 and excluded terminally differentiated effector memory CD45RA+ cells. Sequencing was performed on naive CD8+ T cells sorted from blood. Every receptor here comes from a man under 40 in good health.

This chain uses TRBV5-1 with TRBJ2-1, with D unclear. The CDR3 contains 15 residues. Germline V gene data show CDR1 as SGHRS and CDR2 as YFSETQ. The V gene lost 4 bases and the J gene lost 3 bases, with 14 bases spanning the gap. CDR3 DNA: TGCGCCAGCAGCCCCGGCCCCGGGTACTACAATGAGCAGTTCTTC. It translates to CASSPGPGYYNEQFF.

The CDR3 loop is CAISEPAGGPYEQYF. CDR3 DNA: TGTGCCATCAGTGAGCCGGCAGGGGGACCCTACGAGCAGTACTTC. The chain couples TRBV10-3 to TRBJ2-7, with 7 positions matching TRBD1. After removal of 2 bases from V and 2 bases from J, the junction contained 6 bases not matched to a gene. This CDR3 comprises 15 residues. CDR1 ENHRY and CDR2 SYGVKD come from the germline V gene.

The V and J genes are TRBV19 and TRBJ1-5; D uncertain. Per germline, CDR1 LNHDA and CDR2 SQIVND (reference sequence). The CDR3 extends over 14 amino acids. Trimming stripped 5 bases from V and 2 bases from J, with 10 bases between. The CDR3 loop reads CASSVRRGNQPQHF. The CDR3 DNA reads TGTGCCAGTAGTGTCAGGAGGGGCAATCAGCCCCAGCATTTT.

This rearrangement joins TRBV7-6 to TRBJ2-7; the match to TRBD2 covers 7 bases. V was clipped by 5 bases and J by 5 bases; unmatched bases: 9. Germline V gene lookup returns CDR1 SGHVS and CDR2 FNYEAQ. The CDR3 has 14 residues. The CDR3 DNA sequence: TGTGCCAGCAGCCCGGGGGGTGGGGTGGACGAGCAGTACTTC. This encodes CASSPGGGVDEQYF.

V is TRBV7-7 and J is TRBJ2-5; tentatively, D is TRBD2 (6 bases). Germline lookup yields CDR1 SSHAT and CDR2 FNYEAQ (reference sequence). V gave up 2 bases and J gave up 5 bases, with 18 bases separating them. The CDR3 has 16 amino acids. In nucleotides, the CDR3 is TGTGCCAGCAGCTTACACGGGAGCTCTGGTGTGGAGACCCAGTACTTC. The encoded protein is CASSLHGSSGVETQYF. Filled out from reference TRBV7-7 and TRBJ2-5, the complete variable domain reads GAGVSQSPRYKVTKRGQDVTLRCDPISSHATLYWYQQALGQGPEFLTYFNYEAQPDKSGLPSDRFSAERPEGSISTLTIQRTEQRDSAMYRCASSLHGSSGVETQYFGPGTRLLVL.

This sequence joins TRBV7-2 and TRBJ1-5; D not resolved. Germline V gene lookup returns CDR1 SGHTA and CDR2 FQGNSA. V was shortened by 1 base and J by 4 bases, with 11 bases between the two germline ends. This CDR3 spans 15 amino acids. The CDR3 nucleotides read TGTGCCAGCAGCTTAGATGTATGGCCAAATCAGCCCCAGCATTTT. Its translation is CASSLDVWPNQPQHF.

The chain couples TRBV9 to TRBJ1-5; tentative D call: TRBD1 (6 bases). Germline-derived CDR1 and CDR2 are SGDLS and YYNGEE. The CDR3 spans 14 residues. V was trimmed by 4 bases and J by 5 bases, leaving 13 bases between them. The CDR3 loop reads CASSTGTPDQPQHF. Here the CDR3 DNA reads TGTGCCAGCAGCACCGGGACACCCGATCAGCCCCAGCATTTT.

J is TRBJ1-1 and V is TRBV4-1; maybe TRBD1 (6 bases). Germline assignment: CDR1 MGHRA and CDR2 YSYEKL. CDR3 size: 11 residues. The germline V and J ends were trimmed by 3 bases and 10 bases, with 9 bases remaining between them. The CDR3 here is CASSQTGAAFF. In DNA, the CDR3 is TGCGCCAGCAGCCAGACGGGGGCAGCTTTCTTT.

This sequence joins TRBV27 and TRBJ2-7; D is tentatively TRBD1 or TRBD2 (5 bases each). V was clipped by 6 bases and J by 0 bases, with 18 bases between them. In germline, CDR1 is MNHEY, CDR2 SMNVEV (reference sequence). The CDR3 covers 16 residues. DNA for the CDR3: TGTGCCAGCAGCACGACCGGGACGTCGAGCTCCTACGAGCAGTACTTC. Translating it yields CASSTTGTSSSYEQYF.

This CDR3 is CSVEGLAGDSSYNEQFF. Written as DNA, the CDR3 is TGCAGCGTTGAGGGACTAGCAGGGGATAGCTCCTACAATGAGCAGTTCTTC. The chain joins TRBV29-1 to TRBJ2-1; TRBD2 matches at 9 bases. Germline V gene sequence: CDR1 SQVTM, CDR2 ANQGSEA. CDR3 length equals 17 residues. The V and J ends lost 3 bases and 0 bases, in that order; junction bases with no gene match: 9.

The genes are TRBV19 and TRBJ2-3, with D uncertain. Per germline, CDR1 LNHDA and CDR2 SQIVND (reference sequence). This CDR3 region has 13 residues. Trimming stripped 5 bases from V and 2 bases from J, with 8 bases between. The CDR3 spells CASSGGHTDTQYF. Here the CDR3 DNA reads TGTGCCAGTAGTGGTGGTCACACAGATACGCAGTATTTT.

The J gene is TRBJ2-1, the V gene TRBV4-1; either TRBD1 or TRBD2 may fit D (6 bases each). Trimming left V 1 base short and J 9 bases short, with 16 bases between. CDR1 is MGHRA, CDR2 YSYEKL, per germline. CDR3 length: 15 residues. CDR3 loop: CASSQGPLRDTEQFF. The CDR3 bases are TGCGCCAGCAGCCAAGGACCTTTGCGGGACACTGAGCAGTTCTTC.

The chain couples TRBV15 to TRBJ2-7; tentative D call: TRBD1 (6 bases). This CDR3 is 16 amino acids long. Germline V gives CDR1 LNHNV, CDR2 YYDKDF (reference sequence). The ends were cut back, 3 bases at V and 3 bases at J, with 18 bases in the middle. The CDR3 sequence: CATSSRQDGEHYEQYF. CDR3 DNA: TGTGCCACCAGCAGCAGACAGGACGGAGAACACTACGAGCAGTACTTC.

The rearrangement uses TRBV4-1 and TRBJ1-5; D gene ambiguous. This CDR3 is built from 15 residues. V shed 5 bases and J shed 6 bases, with 17 bases lying between them. The germline gives CDR1 MGHRA, CDR2 YSYEKL. In nucleotides, the CDR3 is TGCGCCAGCAGCGGTCTGATGGGAGAGGGTCAGCCCCAGCATTTT. It specifies CASSGLMGEGQPQHF.

J is TRBJ2-5 and V is TRBV29-1; no definite D call. The CDR3 has 13 residues. Looked up from germline, CDR1 is SQVTM and CDR2 is ANQGSEA. V was cut by 6 bases and J by 2 bases, with 13 bases left in between. CDR3 coding DNA: TGCAGCGTCCTACCGGCCGTACAAGAGACCCAGTACTTC. Translation: CSVLPAVQETQYF.

V is TRBV5-5 and J is TRBJ1-2; 8 bases line up with TRBD1. Germline V lookup: CDR1 SGHKS, CDR2 YYEKEE (reference sequence). The length of the CDR3 is 13 residues. V was clipped by 3 bases and J by 3 bases; unmatched bases: 1. The CDR3 reads CASSSDRDYGYTF. In DNA form, the CDR3 reads TGTGCCAGCAGCTCGGACAGGGACTATGGCTACACCTTC.

V and J are TRBV7-6 and TRBJ2-7; tentative D call: TRBD1 (6 bases). This CDR3 is built from 15 residues. Between the trimmed V and J ends, which lost 1 base and 4 bases, there was a span of 14 bases. Per germline, CDR1 SGHVS and CDR2 FNYEAQ. The chain's CDR3 is CASSLETGLFYEQYF. The CDR3 coding sequence is TGTGCCAGCAGCTTAGAGACAGGTCTCTTTTACGAGCAGTACTTC.

The rearrangement joins TRBV10-1 to TRBJ2-1; no reliable D call. CDR3 size: 13 residues. Germline CDR1 reads WNHNN; CDR2 reads SYGVQD (reference sequence). V was trimmed by 3 bases and J by 10 bases, leaving 13 bases between them. CDR3 DNA sequence: TGCGCCAGCAGTGAAATTGAGCATGCCGAGCAGTTCTTC. This sequence encodes CASSEIEHAEQFF.

The chain carries TRBV29-1 and TRBJ2-1; tentative D call: TRBD2 (5 bases). Germline lookup yields CDR1 SQVTM and CDR2 ANQGSEA. V was cut by 2 bases and J by 0 bases, with 8 bases left in between. The CDR3 covers 14 residues. The CDR3: CSVERGTSYNEQFF. DNA of the CDR3: TGCAGCGTTGAACGGGGTACCTCCTACAATGAGCAGTTCTTC.

The gene calls are TRBV14 and TRBJ1-4, with D possibly matching TRBD1 (6 bases). The V gene lost 2 bases and the J gene lost 7 bases, with 11 bases spanning the gap. The CDR3 spans 14 residues. CDR1 SGHDN and CDR2 FVKESK come from the germline V gene. CDR3 DNA: TGTGCCAGCAGCCAAAGGGGGGCGCGTGAAAAACTGTTTTTT. Amino acid sequence: CASSQRGAREKLFF. Full variable domain (missing parts from reference TRBV14 and TRBJ1-4): EAGVTQFPSHSVIEKGQTVTLRCDPISGHDNLYWYRRVMGKEIKFLLHFVKESKQDESGMPNNRFLAERTGGTYSTLKVQPAELEDSGVYFCASSQRGAREKLFFGSGTQLSVL.

The J gene is TRBJ2-5, the V gene TRBV6-1, with D maybe TRBD2 (5 bases). This CDR3 comprises 15 residues. Germline values: CDR1 MNHNS, CDR2 SASEGT. The V and J ends lost 5 bases and 4 bases respectively, with 17 bases between them. The CDR3 region is CASSTSEGLLETQYF. CDR3 DNA sequence: TGTGCCAGCAGTACTTCCGAGGGTCTCCTAGAGACCCAGTACTTC.

V and J are TRBV6-4 and TRBJ2-2; D gene ambiguous. The CDR3 runs to 15 residues. Trimming took off 0 bases at V and 2 bases at J, with 7 bases between the two ends. CDR1 is MRHNA, CDR2 SNTAGT, per germline. Here the CDR3 reads CASSDSSDNTGELFF. The CDR3 nucleotides read TGTGCCAGCAGTGACTCTAGTGACAACACCGGGGAGCTGTTTTTT.

V and J are TRBV28 and TRBJ2-6, with D unclear. The V gene's germline CDR1 is MDHEN and CDR2 SYDVKM. V lost 5 bases, J lost 0 bases, and 11 bases lay in between. This CDR3 has 16 residues. The CDR3 loop is CASSLRVHSGANVLTF. The CDR3 DNA reads as TGTGCCAGCAGTCTCCGGGTCCACTCTGGGGCCAACGTCCTGACTTTC.

This clone was observed a single time. The J gene is TRBJ2-5, the V gene TRBV28, with 7 bases identical to TRBD1. Trimming removed 3 bases from V and 5 bases from J; junction bases left unmatched: 9. Per the germline V gene, CDR1 is MDHEN and CDR2 is SYDVKM. This CDR3 is 15 amino acids long. The CDR3 region has the DNA TGTGCCAGCAGTTTCGAGACAGGGCCCTTTGAGACCCAGTACTTC. Its translation is CASSFETGPFETQYF.

The chain joins TRBV27 to TRBJ2-3, with D unclear. In germline, CDR1 is MNHEY, CDR2 SMNVEV (reference sequence). With 3 bases removed from V and 4 bases from J, the gap between germline ends came to 8 bases. This CDR3 has 13 amino acids. The CDR3 loop is CASSLGFPDTQYF. The CDR3 nucleotides read TGTGCCAGCAGTTTGGGTTTCCCAGATACGCAGTATTTT.

The chain uses TRBV6-1 and TRBJ2-7, with 10 nucleotides matching TRBD2. There are 14 residues in the CDR3. J lost 5 bases, V lost 6 bases, and 7 bases had no gene match. Germline V gene lookup returns CDR1 MNHNS and CDR2 SASEGT. The CDR3 DNA is TGTGCCAGCAGCGCCCTAGCGGGAGCAGACGAGCAGTACTTC. Translated: CASSALAGADEQYF.

About this clone itself: Within the sample, other DNA sequences also encode this same CDR3. This chain uses TRBV11-2 with TRBJ2-7, with 7 bases fitting TRBD2. The CDR3 sequence is 13 residues long. With 7 bases clipped from V and 1 base from J, the junction kept 4 bases outside the gene matches. The V gene's germline CDR1 is SGHAT and CDR2 FQNNGV. Written as DNA, the CDR3 is TGTGCCAGCACCCTAGCGGCTTCCTACGAGCAGTACTTC. Residues: CASTLAASYEQYF. The full variable domain, completed using reference TRBV11-2 and TRBJ2-7, is EAGVAQSPRYKIIEKRQSVAFWCNPISGHATLYWYQQILGQGPKLLIQFQNNGVVDDSQLPKDRFSAERLKGVDSTLKIQPAKLEDSAVYLCASTLAASYEQYFGPGTRLTVT.

This clone occurred once. The chain carries TRBV28 and TRBJ1-2; D possibly corresponds to TRBD1 (5 bases). Germline assignment: CDR1 MDHEN and CDR2 SYDVKM. The CDR3 loop spans 16 amino acids. Trimming left V 4 bases short and J 5 bases short, with 20 bases between. CDR3 DNA: TGTGCCAGCAGTTCTCCCCGGCAGGGCAGGATGTATGGCTACACCTTC. As protein: CASSSPRQGRMYGYTF.

V is TRBV21-1 and J is TRBJ2-7; TRBD2 reflects the table's D call only, with no check against the DNA. TRBV21-1 is a pseudogene. This CDR3 has 17 amino acids. The CDR3 sequence is CASSKVHASVEAYEQYF. CDR3 sequence (DNA): TGTGCCAGCAGCAAAGTCCATGCTAGCGTCGAAGCCTACGAGCAGTACTTC.

The J gene is TRBJ2-5, the V gene TRBV6-1; D is possibly TRBD1 (5 bases). Germline loops: CDR1 MNHNS, CDR2 SASEGT. The CDR3 is 15 residues long. V lost 2 bases, J lost 4 bases, and 14 bases lay in between. The CDR3 sequence: CASSERRLGVETQYF. In DNA form, the CDR3 reads TGTGCCAGCAGTGAACGGCGTTTAGGGGTAGAGACCCAGTACTTC.